This T cell receptor beta chain was captured in a study of PD-1 blockade in classical Hodgkin lymphoma. Relapses following autologous stem cell transplantation were seen in all patients, with brentuximab vedotin exposure varying. Magnetic negative selection was used to purify CD4+ T cells from thawed PBMCs. Produced via immunoSEQ multiplex PCR; TCRdb's table is partial and in-frame only. The sample contains 26,000 or so clones, 70% to 80% of which appear only once. The CDR3 contains 12 residues. Germline values: CDR1 SNHLY, CDR2 FYNNEI. Trimming took 10 bases from V and 5 from J, leaving 14 bases between them.

The chain is built from TRBV2 and TRBJ2-5; tentatively, D is TRBD1 (6 bases). This receptor was obtained from a human donor with classical Hodgkin lymphoma. Material: CD4+ T cells from blood, obtained at baseline. The CDR3 is CATKQGKETQYF. Written as DNA, the CDR3 is TGTGCCACTAAACAGGGAAAGGAGACCCAGTACTTC.